The entry that follows covers one T cell receptor beta chain sequence. Its antigen remains undetermined. Per-nucleotide qualities are absent, and no much larger clonotype sits a single base away. The donors were healthy, HIV-negative adults with no recently reported acute infections or vaccinations. Only Caucasian adults living in Nashville, Tennessee, USA were represented among the donors. CD4+ T cells were enriched through magnetic negative selection, after which naive cells were positively selected on CD45RA and the remaining negative fraction served as the memory subset. Blood was collected by leukapheresis, and PBMCs were isolated by Ficoll-Histopaque density gradient centrifugation and then cryopreserved in liquid nitrogen vapor phase. Analytical flow cytometry was used to check the purity and quantity of every magnetically sorted T cell population. Each sorted fraction had its genomic DNA isolated and then quantified by UV absorbance on a Nanodrop 2000c.

Using the deep immunoSEQ assay, TCR CDR3 regions were amplified from genomic DNA by multiplex PCR. For each cell subset, the extracted genomic DNA was distributed evenly across all wells of several immunoSEQ 96-well plates, and each plate served as one replicate. Each replicate PCR for sorted subsets received 200 ng genomic DNA, equal to roughly 33,000 T cell genomes. Purified libraries were quantified with a Qubit 3.0 fluorometer, sized on a Bioanalyzer 2100, and re-quantified with the KAPA Library Quantification kit. A separate single-read 150-cycle Illumina NextSeq 550 flow cell was used to sequence each immunoSEQ 96-well plate. The authors processed their data as follows. Because the immunoSEQ output held only junctional sequences and lacked quality scores, the filtering could not match the filtering applied to full-length reads. Sequences were annotated with PyIR, a Python wrapper for IgBLAST v1.9, using IMGT germline references to assign V/J genes and CDR3. Reads were removed for weak V/J assignments (E-value above 1e-6), missing CDR3, stop codons, out-of-frame junctions, or ambiguous translated residues. A V3J clonotype was defined by an identical inferred V gene, J gene, and CDR3 amino acid sequence. To compute the percentage overlap between repertoires, the number of shared unique clonotypes was divided by the size of the smaller repertoire. RTK rarefaction, the Chao1 estimator, and Recon v2.1 estimates of unobserved clonotypes were used to assess repertoire richness. Generation probabilities were computed with OLGA for all TCRbeta clonotypes obtained by the gDNA method from four donors. The table comes from immuneACCESS by way of TCRdb, which keeps in-frame sequences with V and J called. Part of the clones is missing from these tables; in studies checked, under half for an unresolved V gene and the rest for unknown reasons. Clonal size and the V and J genes are those of that table, whereas D and trimming came from the DNA. This sample holds around 750,000 clones; around 67% were observed only once. Of the sample, 1.7% falls within the top ten clones.

From a lookup of the germline V gene (reference sequence), CDR1 and CDR2 are MNHNY and SVGAGI. Trimming takes 4 bases from V and 6 bases from J, and the germline ends sit 13 bases apart. From the cysteine through the phenylalanine, the CDR3 covers 13 amino acids. Left in the record is the CDR3 DNA by itself, 39 bases read in frame from the first base. The data were obtained in a study of shared clonotypes between healthy human individuals (dated by TCRdb to the early 2020s). Looking at the study overall: A few men and a couple of women, aged 18 to 49 years, made up the cohort. Leukapheresis yielded between about 0.85 and 9 billion PBMCs per donor. To increase sequencing depth and limit assay-specific biases, different laboratories used diverse techniques to prepare libraries and sequence TCR repertoires. To estimate repertoire size and how much clonotype sharing occurs between individuals, the study deeply sequenced the blood TCR repertoires of several healthy adults. For each donor, CD4 naive and CD4 memory were each given three plates, CD8 naive was given two plates, and CD8 memory was given one plate. Results and caveats for the whole study, not just this receptor: Compared with non-shared clonotypes, clonotypes shared by all four sorted-subset donors had higher generation probabilities. When a few donors were compared, the shared fraction of clonotypes was 5% to 6.5% for naive CD4, 3.5% to 4% for naive CD8, 2% to 2.5% for memory CD4, and 0.3% to 0.5% for memory CD8. Rarefaction of sorted-subset datasets indicated incomplete sequencing despite the large sequencing depth. The small number of donors limited the genetic and exposure-history diversity represented. Based on pairwise subsampling, the degree of clonotype sharing among donors was expected to be affected by sequencing depth. Sampling was restricted to blood, and TCR repertoires in tissue are likely to differ from TCR repertoires in blood. Naive subsets generally had larger estimated clonotype richness than memory subsets.

This TCR came from a young woman in good health. The rearrangement joined TRBV6-6 to TRBJ2-7, with no reliable assignment of the D segment. The specimen sequenced was memory CD4+ T cells sorted from blood. The intended sense of this specimen's cell subset or site label: CD45RA-negative fraction. The sequenced DNA is TGTGCCAGCAGTTTCCGCGACACCGGCGAGCAGTACTTC. Its coded protein is CASSFRDTGEQYF.